These T cell receptor beta chains were read from a single sample in a study of OX40 agonist ivuxolimab in advanced cancers. Produced via immunoSEQ multiplex PCR; TCRdb's table is partial and in-frame only. Of 65,000 to 100,000 clones listed, roughly 80% were seen once; the top ten hold approximately 7%. The sequences come from CD4+ or CD8+ T cells sorted from blood, collected in a trial of the OX40 agonist ivuxolimab. The receptor source for this set is an adult with an advanced solid tumor such as melanoma, head and neck, liver or kidney cancer. Each CDR3 is given with its conserved first and last residue. A D gene is named only where the DNA matches it firmly. Clone sizes are given selectively: once, few, many, or a class where the clone is expanded.

TRBV5-8	TRBD1	NA	TRBJ1-2	TGTGCCAGCAGCTTGACCTCGAACAGGGGCATTAACTATGGCTACACCTTC	CASSLTSNRGINYGYTF
TRBV6-6	TRBD1	NA	TRBJ1-6	TGTGCCAGCAGCCCCGGGACAGGGGGGTCACCCCTCCACTTT	CASSPGTGGSPLHF
TRBV28	TRBD2	NA	TRBJ2-7	TGTGCCGGTGGGAGGGTTAAGTCCTACGAGCAGTACTTC	CAGGRVKSYEQYF
TRBV18	TRBD1	once	TRBJ2-7	TGTGCCAGCTCACTGGACAGGTCCTACGAGCAGTACTTC	CASSLDRSYEQYF
TRBV9	TRBD2	NA	TRBJ2-3	TGTGCCAGCAGCGTTAGCGGGACTAGCACAGATACGCAGTATTTT	CASSVSGTSTDTQYF
TRBV15	NA	NA	TRBJ2-1	TGTGCCACCAGCACGAGGTACAATGAGCAGTTCTTC	CATSTRYNEQFF
TRBV9	TRBD1	NA	TRBJ1-6	TGTGCCAGCAGCGTAGTGGGACAGGGTTCTTCACCCCTCCACTTT	CASSVVGQGSSPLHF
TRBV13	NA	NA	TRBJ1-2	TGTGCCAGCAGCACGGCCGGGGAACAAGGCTATGGCTACACCTTC	CASSTAGEQGYGYTF
TRBV27	NA	once	TRBJ2-3	TGTGCCAGCAGTCTAGGACTTAGCACAGATACGCAGTATTTT	CASSLGLSTDTQYF
TRBV7-9	NA	NA	TRBJ2-5	TGTGCCAGCAGCTTAGGCGGAGCCGGGAGCCAAGAGACCCAGTACTTC	CASSLGGAGSQETQYF
TRBV4-3	NA	once	TRBJ2-1	TGCGCCAGCAGCCAAGATAGTCACGTCATTGACAATGAGCAGTTCTTC	CASSQDSHVIDNEQFF
TRBV5-6	NA	few	TRBJ1-5	TGTGCCAGCAGTAACACCGTTGGGGGCGGACAGCCCCAGCATTTT	CASSNTVGGGQPQHF
TRBV19	NA	NA	TRBJ2-1	TGTGCCAGTAGTATGGTCGCGAACAATGAGCAGTTCTTC	CASSMVANNEQFF
TRBV4-3	NA	NA	TRBJ2-3	TGCGCCAGCAGCCAAGATCATCCCGCGCCAGATACGCAGTATTTT	CASSQDHPAPDTQYF
TRBV11-2	NA	few	TRBJ1-1	TGTGCCAGCAGCTTAGAGTTTGGTCGCAGGACAACTGAAGCTTTCTTT	CASSLEFGRRTTEAFF
TRBV11-2	NA	NA	TRBJ1-5	TGTGCCAGCAGCTTAGGGCAGGGTTACGGGGGCAATCAGCCCCAGCATTTT	CASSLGQGYGGNQPQHF
TRBV2	NA	NA	TRBJ2-2	TGTGCCAGCACCGGGACCGGGGAGCTGTTTTTT	CASTGTGELFF
TRBV18	TRBD1	NA	TRBJ2-5	TGTGCCAGCTCACCACCGGTAGGGGGCGCTCGTGGAGAGACCCAGTACTTC	CASSPPVGGARGETQYF
TRBV27	NA	NA	TRBJ2-1	TGTGCCAGCAGTTTCGGGGCCCAGGGAGTAGCGGAGCAGTTCTTC	CASSFGAQGVAEQFF
TRBV6-5	NA	NA	TRBJ2-2	TGTGCCAGCAGGGGGCGGACCGGGGAGCTGTTTTTT	CASRGRTGELFF
TRBV9	NA	NA	TRBJ1-3	TGTGCCAGCAGCGTAGGCGTCTCTGGAAACACCATATATTTT	CASSVGVSGNTIYF
TRBV27	TRBD1	NA	TRBJ1-1	TGTGCCAGCGAACCGGGACAGGGGGTCGGAACTGAAGCTTTCTTT	CASEPGQGVGTEAFF
TRBV27	NA	NA	TRBJ2-5	TGTGCCAGCAGAACCCAAGAGACCCAGTACTTC	CASRTQETQYF